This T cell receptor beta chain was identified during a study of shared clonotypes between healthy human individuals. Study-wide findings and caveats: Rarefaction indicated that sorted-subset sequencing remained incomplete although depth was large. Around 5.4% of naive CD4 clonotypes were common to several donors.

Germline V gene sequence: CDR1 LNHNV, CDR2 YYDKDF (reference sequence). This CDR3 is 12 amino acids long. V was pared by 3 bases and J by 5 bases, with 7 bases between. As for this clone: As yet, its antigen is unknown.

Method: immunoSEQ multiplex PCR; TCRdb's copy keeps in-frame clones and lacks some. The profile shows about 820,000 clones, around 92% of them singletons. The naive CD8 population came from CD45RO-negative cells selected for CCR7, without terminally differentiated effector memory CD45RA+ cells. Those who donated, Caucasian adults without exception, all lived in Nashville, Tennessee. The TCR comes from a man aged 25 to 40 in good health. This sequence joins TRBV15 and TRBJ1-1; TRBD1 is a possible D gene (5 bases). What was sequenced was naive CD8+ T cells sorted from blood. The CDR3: CATSRWGTEAFF. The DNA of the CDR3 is TGTGCCACCAGCAGGTGGGGGACTGAAGCTTTCTTT.